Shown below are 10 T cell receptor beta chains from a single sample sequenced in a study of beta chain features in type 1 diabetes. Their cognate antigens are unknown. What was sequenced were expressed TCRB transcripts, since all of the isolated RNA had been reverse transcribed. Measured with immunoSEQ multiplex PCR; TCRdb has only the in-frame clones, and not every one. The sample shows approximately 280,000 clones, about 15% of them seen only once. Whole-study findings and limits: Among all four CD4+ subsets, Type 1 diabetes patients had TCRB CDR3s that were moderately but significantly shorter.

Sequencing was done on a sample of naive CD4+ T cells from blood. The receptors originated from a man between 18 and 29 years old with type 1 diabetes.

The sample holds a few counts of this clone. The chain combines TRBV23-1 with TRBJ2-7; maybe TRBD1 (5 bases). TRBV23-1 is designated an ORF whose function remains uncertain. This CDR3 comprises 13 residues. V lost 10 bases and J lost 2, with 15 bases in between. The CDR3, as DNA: TGCGCCATGCCGAGCAGGGTAACCTACGAGCAGTACTTC. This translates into CAMPSRVTYEQYF.

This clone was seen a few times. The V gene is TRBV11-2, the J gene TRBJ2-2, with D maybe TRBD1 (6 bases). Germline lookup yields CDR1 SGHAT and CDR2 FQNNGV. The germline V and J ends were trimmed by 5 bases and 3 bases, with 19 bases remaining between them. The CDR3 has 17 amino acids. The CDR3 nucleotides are TGTGCCAGCAGCCAAGGACAGACAACGTTGGACACCGGGGAGCTGTTTTTT. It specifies CASSQGQTTLDTGELFF.

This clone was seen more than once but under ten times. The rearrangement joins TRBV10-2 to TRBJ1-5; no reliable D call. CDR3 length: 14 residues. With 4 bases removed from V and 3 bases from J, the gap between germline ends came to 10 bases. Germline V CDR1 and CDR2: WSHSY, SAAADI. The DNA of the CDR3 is TGCGCCAGCAGTGGACATTCTACCAATCAGCCCCAGCATTTT. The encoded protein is CASSGHSTNQPQHF.

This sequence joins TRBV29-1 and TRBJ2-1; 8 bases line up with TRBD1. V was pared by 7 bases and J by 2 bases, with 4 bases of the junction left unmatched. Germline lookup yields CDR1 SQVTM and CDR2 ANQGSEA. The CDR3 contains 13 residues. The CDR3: CSARDRTYNEQFF. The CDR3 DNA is TGCAGCGCCCGGGACAGGACCTACAATGAGCAGTTCTTC.

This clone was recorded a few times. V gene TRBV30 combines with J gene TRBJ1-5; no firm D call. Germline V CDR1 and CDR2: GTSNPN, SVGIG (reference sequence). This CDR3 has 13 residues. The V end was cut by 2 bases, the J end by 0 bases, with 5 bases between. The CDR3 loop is CAWSSISNQPQHF. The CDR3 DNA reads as TGTGCCTGGAGTTCTATTAGCAATCAGCCCCAGCATTTT.

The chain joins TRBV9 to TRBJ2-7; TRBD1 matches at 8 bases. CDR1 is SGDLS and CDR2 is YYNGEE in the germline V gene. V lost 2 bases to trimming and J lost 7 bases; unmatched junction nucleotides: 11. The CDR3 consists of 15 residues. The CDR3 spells CASSVSGQGIGEQYF. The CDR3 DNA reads TGTGCCAGCAGCGTTTCTGGACAGGGAATAGGGGAGCAGTACTTC.

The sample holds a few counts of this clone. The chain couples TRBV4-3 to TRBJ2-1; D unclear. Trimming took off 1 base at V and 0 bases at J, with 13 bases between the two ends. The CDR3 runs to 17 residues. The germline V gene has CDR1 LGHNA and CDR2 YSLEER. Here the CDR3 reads CASSQGLVPSSYNEQFF. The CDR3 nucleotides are TGCGCCAGCAGCCAAGGCTTGGTGCCGAGCTCCTACAATGAGCAGTTCTTC.

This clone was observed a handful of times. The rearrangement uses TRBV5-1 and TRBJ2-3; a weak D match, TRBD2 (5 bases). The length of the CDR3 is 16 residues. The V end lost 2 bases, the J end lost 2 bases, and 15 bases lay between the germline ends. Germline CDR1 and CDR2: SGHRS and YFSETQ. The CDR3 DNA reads TGCGCCAGCAGCTTATACCAAGGACTGACCACAGATACGCAGTATTTT. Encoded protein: CASSLYQGLTTDTQYF.

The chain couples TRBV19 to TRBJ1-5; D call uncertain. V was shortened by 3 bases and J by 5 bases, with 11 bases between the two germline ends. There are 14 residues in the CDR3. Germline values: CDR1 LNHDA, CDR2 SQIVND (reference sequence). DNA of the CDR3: TGTGCCAGTAGTATTGCAGGTGGCGATCAGCCCCAGCATTTT. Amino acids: CASSIAGGDQPQHF.

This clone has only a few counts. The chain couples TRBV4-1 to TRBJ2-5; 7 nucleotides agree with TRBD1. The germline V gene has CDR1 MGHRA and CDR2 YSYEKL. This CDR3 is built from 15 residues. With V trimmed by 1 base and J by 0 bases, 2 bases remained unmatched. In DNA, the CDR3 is TGCGCCAGCAGCCAAGGACAGGGTCACCAAGAGACCCAGTACTTC. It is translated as CASSQGQGHQETQYF.